This T cell receptor (beta chain) was documented in a study of Ad26.COV2.S vaccination and SARS-CoV-2 variants. Across the whole study: Administration of Ad26.COV2.S was intramuscular, either once or twice 56 days apart.

This CDR3 is built from 15 residues. The V end lost 5 bases, the J end lost 1 base, and 15 bases lay between the germline ends. Germline V gene lookup returns CDR1 LGHNA and CDR2 YSLEER. Specified treatment: approximately 18 received Ad26.COV2.S at low or high dose, single or two shots; a few received placebo; per-sample allocation not given. The samples were gathered on day 63 after the first injection of vaccine or placebo. Spike of the Wuhan-strain SARS-CoV-2 was expressed by an Ad26 vector, which formed the vaccine. Clones were read by immunoSEQ multiplex PCR, and TCRdb kept only the in-frame ones, dropping some. The sample records 400,000 to 500,000 clones, roughly 88% being singletons.

This TCR derives from a person aged 18 to 65 who received the Ad26.COV2.S COVID-19 vaccine or a placebo. This chain links TRBV4-3 with TRBJ2-7; D is possibly TRBD2 (6 bases). The sample here was peripheral blood, taken in a trial of Ad26.COV2.S vaccine versus placebo. As DNA, the CDR3 is TGCGCCAGCAGCGCCCGGGACTCACCATCCTACGAGCAGTACTTC. As protein: CASSARDSPSYEQYF.